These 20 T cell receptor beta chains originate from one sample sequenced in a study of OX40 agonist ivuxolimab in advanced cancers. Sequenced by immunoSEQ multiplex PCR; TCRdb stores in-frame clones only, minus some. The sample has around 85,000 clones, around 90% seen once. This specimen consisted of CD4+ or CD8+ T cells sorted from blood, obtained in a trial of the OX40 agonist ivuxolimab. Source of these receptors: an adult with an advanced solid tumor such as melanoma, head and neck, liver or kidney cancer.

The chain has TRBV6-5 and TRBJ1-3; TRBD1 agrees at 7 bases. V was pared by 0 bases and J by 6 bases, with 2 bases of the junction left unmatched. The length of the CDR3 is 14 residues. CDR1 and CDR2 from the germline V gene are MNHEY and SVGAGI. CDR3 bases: TGTGCCAGCAGTTACTCCGGACAGGCAAACACCATATATTTT. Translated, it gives CASSYSGQANTIYF.

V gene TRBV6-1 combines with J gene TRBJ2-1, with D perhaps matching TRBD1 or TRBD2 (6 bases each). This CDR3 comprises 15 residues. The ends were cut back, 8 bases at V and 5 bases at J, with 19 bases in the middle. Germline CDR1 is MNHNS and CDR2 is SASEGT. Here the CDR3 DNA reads TGTGCCAGCTCGATCACGGGGGCCCGCCACAATGAGCAGTTCTTC. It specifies CASSITGARHNEQFF.

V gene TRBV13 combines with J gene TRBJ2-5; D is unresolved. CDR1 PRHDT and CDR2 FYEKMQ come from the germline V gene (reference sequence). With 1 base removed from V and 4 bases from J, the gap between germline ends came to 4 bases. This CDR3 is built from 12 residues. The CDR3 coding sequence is TGTGCCAGCAGCTTAGATGGAGAGACCCAGTACTTC. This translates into CASSLDGETQYF.

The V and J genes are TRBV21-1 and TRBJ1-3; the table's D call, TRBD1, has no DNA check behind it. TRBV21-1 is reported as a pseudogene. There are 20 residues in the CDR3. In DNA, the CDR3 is TGTGCCAGCAGCTTAGGGGCAAGGGACAGTAAGCACCTCTCTGGAAACACCATATATTTT. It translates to CASSLGARDSKHLSGNTIYF.

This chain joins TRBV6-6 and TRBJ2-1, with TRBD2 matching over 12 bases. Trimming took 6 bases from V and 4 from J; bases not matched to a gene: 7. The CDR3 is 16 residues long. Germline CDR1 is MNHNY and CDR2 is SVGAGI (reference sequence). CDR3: CASRASGGGAYNEQFF. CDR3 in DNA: TGTGCCAGCAGGGCTAGCGGGGGGGGCGCGTACAATGAGCAGTTCTTC.

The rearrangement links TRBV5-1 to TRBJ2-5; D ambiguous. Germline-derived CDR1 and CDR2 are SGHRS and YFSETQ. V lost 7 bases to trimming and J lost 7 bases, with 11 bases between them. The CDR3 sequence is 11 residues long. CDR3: CASHNWGTQYF. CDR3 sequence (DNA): TGCGCCAGCCACAATTGGGGGACCCAGTACTTC.

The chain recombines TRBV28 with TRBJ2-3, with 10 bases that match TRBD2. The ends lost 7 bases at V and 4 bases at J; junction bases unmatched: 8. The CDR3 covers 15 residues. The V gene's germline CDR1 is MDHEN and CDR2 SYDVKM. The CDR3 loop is CASTAGGRRSDTQYF. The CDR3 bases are TGTGCCAGCACAGCGGGGGGGCGGAGGTCAGATACGCAGTATTTT.

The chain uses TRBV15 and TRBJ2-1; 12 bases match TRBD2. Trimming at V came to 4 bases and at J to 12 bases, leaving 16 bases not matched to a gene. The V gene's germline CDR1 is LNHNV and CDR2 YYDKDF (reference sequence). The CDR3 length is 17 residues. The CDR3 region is CATSTASFGASGGGQFF. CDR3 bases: TGTGCCACCAGCACAGCCTCCTTTGGGGCTAGCGGGGGGGGGCAGTTCTTC.

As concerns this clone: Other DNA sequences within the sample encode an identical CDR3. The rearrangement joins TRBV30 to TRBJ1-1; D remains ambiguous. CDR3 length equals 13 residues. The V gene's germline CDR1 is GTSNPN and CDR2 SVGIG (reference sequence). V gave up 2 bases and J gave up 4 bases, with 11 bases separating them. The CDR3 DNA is TGTGCCTGGAGTATCGGAGGTGGCACTGAAGCTTTCTTT. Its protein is CAWSIGGGTEAFF.

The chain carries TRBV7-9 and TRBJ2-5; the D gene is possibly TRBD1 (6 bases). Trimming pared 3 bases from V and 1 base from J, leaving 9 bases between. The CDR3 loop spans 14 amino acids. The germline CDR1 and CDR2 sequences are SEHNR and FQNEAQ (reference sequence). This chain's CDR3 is CASSFGQLQETQYF. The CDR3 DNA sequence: TGTGCCAGCAGCTTCGGACAGCTCCAAGAGACCCAGTACTTC.

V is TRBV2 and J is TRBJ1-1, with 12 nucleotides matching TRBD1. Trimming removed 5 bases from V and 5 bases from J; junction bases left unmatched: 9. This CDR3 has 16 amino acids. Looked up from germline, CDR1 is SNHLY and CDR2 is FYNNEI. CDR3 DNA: TGTGCCAGCAGTTACACCTTGGGACAGGGGGCGACTGAAGCTTTCTTT. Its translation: CASSYTLGQGATEAFF.

The CDR3 loop is CASSQDIGGETQYF. CDR3 in DNA: TGTGCCAGCAGCCAAGATATAGGGGGGGAGACCCAGTACTTC. The gene calls are TRBV4-2 and TRBJ2-5; the D gene could be TRBD1 or TRBD2 (6 bases each). The length of the CDR3 is 14 residues. The germline gives CDR1 LGHNA, CDR2 YNFKEQ. V was clipped by 0 bases and J by 5 bases, with 10 bases between them.

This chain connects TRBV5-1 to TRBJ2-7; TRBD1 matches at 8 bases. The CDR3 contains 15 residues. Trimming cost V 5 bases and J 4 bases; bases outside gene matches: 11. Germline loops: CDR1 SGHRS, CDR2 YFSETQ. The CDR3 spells CASRSRTGRSYEQYF. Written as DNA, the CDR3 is TGCGCCAGCAGATCTCGGACAGGGCGTTCATACGAGCAGTACTTC.

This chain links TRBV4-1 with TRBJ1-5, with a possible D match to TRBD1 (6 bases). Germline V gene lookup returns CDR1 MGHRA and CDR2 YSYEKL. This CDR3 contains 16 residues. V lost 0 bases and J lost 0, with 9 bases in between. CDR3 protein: CASSQERRGSNQPQHF. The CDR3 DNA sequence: TGCGCCAGCAGCCAAGAACGCAGGGGTAGCAATCAGCCCCAGCATTTT.

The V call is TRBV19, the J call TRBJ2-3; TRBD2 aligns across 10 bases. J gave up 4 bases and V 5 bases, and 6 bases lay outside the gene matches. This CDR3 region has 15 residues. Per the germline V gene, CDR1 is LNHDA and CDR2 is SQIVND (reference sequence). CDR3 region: CASSPGTSVADTQYF. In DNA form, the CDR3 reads TGTGCCAGTAGTCCGGGGACTAGCGTAGCAGATACGCAGTATTTT.

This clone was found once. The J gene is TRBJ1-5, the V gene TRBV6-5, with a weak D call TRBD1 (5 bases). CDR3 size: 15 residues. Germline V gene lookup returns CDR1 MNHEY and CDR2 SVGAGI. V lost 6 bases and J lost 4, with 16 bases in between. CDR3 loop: CASRPEGAGNQPQHF. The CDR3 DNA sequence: TGTGCCAGCAGGCCCGAAGGGGCTGGGAATCAGCCCCAGCATTTT.

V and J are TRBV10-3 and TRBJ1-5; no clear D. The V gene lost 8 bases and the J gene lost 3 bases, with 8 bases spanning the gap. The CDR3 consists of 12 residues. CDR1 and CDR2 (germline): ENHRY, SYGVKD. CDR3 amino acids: CAIGQNNQPQHF. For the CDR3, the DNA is TGTGCCATCGGGCAGAACAATCAGCCCCAGCATTTT.

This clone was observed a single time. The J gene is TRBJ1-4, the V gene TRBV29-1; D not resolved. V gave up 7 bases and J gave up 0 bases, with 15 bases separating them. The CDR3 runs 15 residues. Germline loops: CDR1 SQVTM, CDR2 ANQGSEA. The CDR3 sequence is CSALGLPSTNEKLFF. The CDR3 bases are TGCAGCGCCCTAGGGCTACCCTCAACTAATGAAAAACTGTTTTTT. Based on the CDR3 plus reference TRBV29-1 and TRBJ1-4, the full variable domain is SAVISQKPSRDICQRGTSLTIQCQVDSQVTMMFWYRQQPGQSLTLIATANQGSEATYESGFVIDKFPISRPNLTFSTLTVSNMSPEDSSIYLCSALGLPSTNEKLFFGSGTQLSVL.

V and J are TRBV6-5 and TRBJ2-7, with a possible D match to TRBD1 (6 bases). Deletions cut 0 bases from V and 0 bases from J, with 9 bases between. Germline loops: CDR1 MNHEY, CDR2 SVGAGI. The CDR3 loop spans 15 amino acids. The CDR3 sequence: CASSYSRGSSYEQYF. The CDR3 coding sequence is TGTGCCAGCAGTTACTCTAGGGGGAGCTCCTACGAGCAGTACTTC.

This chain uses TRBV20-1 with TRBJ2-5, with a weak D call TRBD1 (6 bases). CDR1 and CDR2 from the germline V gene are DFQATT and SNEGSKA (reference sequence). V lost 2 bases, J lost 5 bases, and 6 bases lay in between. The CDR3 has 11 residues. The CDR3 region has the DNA TGCAGTGCTAGAAGGGGGGAGACCCAGTACTTC. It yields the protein CSARRGETQYF.